Below are 27 T cell receptor beta chains sequenced from a single sample in a study of T cell responses to AZD1222 COVID-19 vaccine. Sequencing was performed with immunoSEQ multiplex PCR; in TCRdb, only in-frame clones are kept and a portion is missing. In the table there are around 72,000 clones, about nine tenths of which are singletons. Sequenced material: peripheral blood, taken on day 0 of AZD1222 vaccination. The receptors originated from an adult in good health.

V and J are TRBV7-9 and TRBJ2-3; tentatively, D is TRBD1 (5 bases). CDR3 size: 11 residues. The V gene's germline CDR1 is SEHNR and CDR2 FQNEAQ (reference sequence). V dropped 4 bases and J dropped 6 bases, with 5 bases sitting between them. CDR3 sequence reads: CASSWGDTQYF. CDR3 DNA: TGTGCCAGCAGCTGGGGCGATACGCAGTATTTT.

The chain is built from TRBV28 and TRBJ1-2, with D tentatively TRBD1 (5 bases). With 5 bases removed from V and 4 bases from J, the gap between germline ends came to 14 bases. From germline, CDR1 is MDHEN and CDR2 SYDVKM. This CDR3 comprises 14 residues. As DNA, the CDR3 is TGTGCCAGCAGTCCCTCACTAGGGGTCTATGGCTACACCTTC. Protein sequence: CASSPSLGVYGYTF.

This clone has a single count. The gene calls are TRBV5-1 and TRBJ2-6; the D is unclear. The V and J ends lost 3 bases and 0 bases respectively, with 7 bases between them. The CDR3 covers 15 residues. CDR1 and CDR2 (germline): SGHRS, YFSETQ. The CDR3 sequence is CASSSGPSGANVLTF. The DNA for the CDR3 is TGCGCCAGCAGCTCCGGACCCTCTGGGGCCAACGTCCTGACTTTC.

The chain is built from TRBV30 and TRBJ1-1; D unclear. There are 11 residues in the CDR3. Germline loops: CDR1 GTSNPN, CDR2 SVGIG (reference sequence). V lost 2 bases, J lost 2 bases, and 3 bases lay in between. CDR3 loop: CAWSINTEAFF. DNA of the CDR3: TGTGCCTGGAGTATTAACACTGAAGCTTTCTTT.

V and J are TRBV5-1 and TRBJ2-3, with D possibly matching TRBD2 (5 bases). The CDR3 runs 15 residues. V dropped 0 bases and J dropped 4 bases, with 12 bases sitting between them. Germline lookup yields CDR1 SGHRS and CDR2 YFSETQ. The CDR3 loop reads CASSLAFRGADTQYF. In DNA, the CDR3 is TGCGCCAGCAGCTTGGCCTTTCGGGGAGCAGATACGCAGTATTTT.

V usage is TRBV14 and J usage is TRBJ2-1; TRBD2 is a possible D gene (6 bases). This CDR3 contains 14 residues. Trimming left V 4 bases short and J 1 base short, with 8 bases between. Germline values: CDR1 SGHDN, CDR2 FVKESK. DNA for the CDR3: TGTGCCAGCAGCCGAGGGACTTCCTACAATGAGCAGTTCTTC. It translates to CASSRGTSYNEQFF.

This clone was recorded only once. J is TRBJ2-3 and V is TRBV7-3; D gene unclear. This CDR3 region has 16 residues. Germline CDR1 SGHTA, CDR2 FQGTGA. V shed 0 bases and J shed 2 bases, with 12 bases lying between them. This chain's CDR3 is CASSLTPSFHTDTQYF. The CDR3 region has the DNA TGTGCCAGCAGCTTAACCCCGAGTTTCCACACAGATACGCAGTATTTT.

The gene calls are TRBV9 and TRBJ1-1; a weak D match, TRBD1 (6 bases). Germline CDR1 is SGDLS and CDR2 is YYNGEE. The CDR3 extends over 15 amino acids. Trimming took 3 bases from V and 2 from J, leaving 14 bases between them. The CDR3 sequence is CASSAKTGSNTEAFF. CDR3 DNA: TGTGCCAGCAGCGCCAAGACAGGTTCCAACACTGAAGCTTTCTTT.

The V call is TRBV5-1, the J call TRBJ1-2, with D uncertain. V shed 4 bases and J shed 4 bases, with 14 bases lying between them. The CDR3 sequence is 14 residues long. Germline V gives CDR1 SGHRS, CDR2 YFSETQ. CDR3: CASSPLSASYGYTF. CDR3 in DNA: TGCGCCAGCAGCCCCCTATCGGCAAGCTATGGCTACACCTTC.

The rearrangement links TRBV5-1 to TRBJ1-4; D is ambiguous. The CDR3 sequence is 14 residues long. The V end lost 4 bases, the J end lost 10 bases, and 17 bases lay between the germline ends. Germline V lookup: CDR1 SGHRS, CDR2 YFSETQ. CDR3 in DNA: TGCGCCAGCAGCGTTAAAGGGAATGATGGAAAACTGTTTTTT. This encodes CASSVKGNDGKLFF.

The chain is built from TRBV11-2 and TRBJ2-4; D remains unclear. From germline, CDR1 is SGHAT and CDR2 FQNNGV. The CDR3 totals 14 residues. The V end was cut by 5 bases, the J end by 6 bases, with 14 bases between. The CDR3, as DNA: TGTGCCAGCAGCCTCGGACCCAGCGTAAACATTCAGTACTTC. As protein: CASSLGPSVNIQYF. The whole variable domain, filled in from reference TRBV11-2 and TRBJ2-4, reads EAGVAQSPRYKIIEKRQSVAFWCNPISGHATLYWYQQILGQGPKLLIQFQNNGVVDDSQLPKDRFSAERLKGVDSTLKIQPAKLEDSAVYLCASSLGPSVNIQYFGAGTRLSVL.

This chain links TRBV6-2 or TRBV6-3 with TRBJ2-3; D remains unclear. Germline V gene sequence: CDR1 MNHEY, CDR2 SVGEGT. The CDR3 is made up of 12 amino acids. V lost 5 bases to trimming and J lost 1 base, with 4 bases between them. The chain's CDR3 is CASSQRTDTQYF. As DNA, the CDR3 is TGTGCCAGCAGTCAGCGCACAGATACGCAGTATTTT.

The rearrangement joins TRBV9 to TRBJ2-3; 10 nucleotides align to TRBD2. CDR1 and CDR2 (germline): SGDLS, YYNGEE. CDR3 length equals 16 residues. Trimming removed 0 bases from V and 5 bases from J; junction bases left unmatched: 6. The CDR3 DNA reads as TGTGCCAGCAGCGTAGGCAGCGGGGGGGTTATAGATACGCAGTATTTT. It codes for CASSVGSGGVIDTQYF.

The chain couples TRBV9 to TRBJ1-2; no definite D call. The V end was cut by 5 bases, the J end by 8 bases, with 19 bases between. Germline values: CDR1 SGDLS, CDR2 YYNGEE. The CDR3 contains 14 residues. As DNA, the CDR3 is TGTGCCAGCAGTGCGCAAGACCGGACTCGGGGCTACACCTTC. As protein: CASSAQDRTRGYTF.

On this clone itself: Other DNA sequences in this sample translate to the same CDR3. The chain couples TRBV5-6 to TRBJ1-2; D is unclear. The length of the CDR3 is 13 residues. Trimming removed 0 bases from V and 2 bases from J, with 5 bases in between. Germline assignment: CDR1 SGHDT and CDR2 YYEEEE. DNA for the CDR3: TGTGCCAGCAGCTTGGGCCGAAACTATGGCTACACCTTC. It is translated as CASSLGRNYGYTF.

The chain uses TRBV5-1 and TRBJ1-3, with D perhaps TRBD1 (6 bases). Trimming left V 0 bases short and J 8 bases short, with 12 bases between. The CDR3 is made up of 14 amino acids. Germline loops: CDR1 SGHRS, CDR2 YFSETQ. The CDR3 nucleotides are TGCGCCAGCAGCTTGGGAGGGGGAAGAGACACCATATATTTT. Protein product: CASSLGGGRDTIYF.

J is TRBJ1-6 and V is TRBV12-5, with D tentatively TRBD1 (5 bases). CDR3 length: 14 amino acids. V was shortened by 0 bases and J by 10 bases, with 10 bases between the two germline ends. Germline CDR1 and CDR2: LGHNT and FRNRAP. The CDR3 is CASGLVGQGSPLHF. The CDR3, as DNA: TGTGCTAGTGGTTTGGTTGGACAAGGGTCACCCCTCCACTTT.

This rearrangement joins TRBV7-3 to TRBJ2-5; D gene ambiguous. The CDR3 is made up of 13 amino acids. Per the germline V gene, CDR1 is SGHTA and CDR2 is FQGTGA. V gave up 3 bases and J gave up 5 bases, with 10 bases separating them. The CDR3, as DNA: TGTGCCAGCAGCTTCTTGACCGGGGAGACCCAGTACTTC. It codes for CASSFLTGETQYF. Based on the CDR3 plus reference TRBV7-3 and TRBJ2-5, the full variable domain is GAGVSQTPSNKVTEKGKYVELRCDPISGHTALYWYRQSLGQGPEFLIYFQGTGAADDSGLPNDRFFAVRPEGSVSTLKIQRTERGDSAVYLCASSFLTGETQYFGPGTRLLVL.

The rearrangement joins TRBV6-1 to TRBJ1-5; perhaps TRBD1 as D (5 bases). Germline V gene sequence: CDR1 MNHNS, CDR2 SASEGT. Trimming stripped 0 bases from V and 9 bases from J, with 6 bases between. The CDR3 is made up of 12 amino acids. This CDR3 is CASSEAGGPQHF. CDR3 coding DNA: TGTGCCAGCAGTGAAGCTGGGGGGCCCCAGCATTTT.

The genes are TRBV5-6 and TRBJ1-2; no definite D call. Germline V gene lookup returns CDR1 SGHDT and CDR2 YYEEEE. V was clipped by 4 bases and J by 5 bases, with 12 bases between them. This CDR3 is 13 amino acids long. The CDR3 nucleotides are TGTGCCAGCAGCCCGGGAGGTGGGTATGGCTACACCTTC. It translates to CASSPGGGYGYTF.

This clone has just a few counts. V is TRBV5-6 and J is TRBJ1-2; D not resolved. This CDR3 has 15 residues. V was pared by 4 bases and J by 0 bases, with 13 bases between. Germline CDR1 reads SGHDT; CDR2 reads YYEEEE. The CDR3 bases are TGTGCCAGCAGCCCGACCTTGGCGTCTAACTATGGCTACACCTTC. Amino acids: CASSPTLASNYGYTF.

This sequence joins TRBV5-1 and TRBJ2-5; D possibly corresponds to TRBD2 (5 bases). This CDR3 region has 14 residues. Germline lookup yields CDR1 SGHRS and CDR2 YFSETQ. The ends were cut back, 0 bases at V and 5 bases at J, with 11 bases in the middle. In nucleotides, the CDR3 is TGCGCCAGCAGCTTGGTCTCTGGGAGCGAGACCCAGTACTTC. Translated: CASSLVSGSETQYF.

V is TRBV12-5 and J is TRBJ1-2; D gene uncertain. CDR1 is LGHNT, CDR2 FRNRAP, per germline. This CDR3 spans 14 amino acids. V was clipped by 5 bases and J by 5 bases, with 15 bases between them. The CDR3 DNA sequence: TGTGCTAGTGGTACCGCCGACGGGAGATATGGCTACACCTTC. Translated: CASGTADGRYGYTF. Drawing the rest from reference TRBV12-5 and TRBJ1-2, the complete variable domain is DARVTQTPRHKVTEMGQEVTMRCQPILGHNTVFWYRQTMMQGLELLAYFRNRAPLDDSGMPKDRFSAEMPDATLATLKIQPSEPRDSAVYFCASGTADGRYGYTFGSGTRLTVV.

The chain carries TRBV19 and TRBJ2-7; TRBD1 aligns across 7 bases. This CDR3 has 14 amino acids. Germline V lookup: CDR1 LNHDA, CDR2 SQIVND (reference sequence). V shed 5 bases and J 1 base; nucleotides not matched to a gene: 5. CDR3 sequence reads: CASSPRQGSYEQYF. CDR3 sequence (DNA): TGTGCCAGTAGTCCACGACAGGGTTCCTACGAGCAGTACTTC.

The chain couples TRBV4-3 to TRBJ1-2, with 10 bases aligning to TRBD1. The germline CDR1 and CDR2 sequences are LGHNA and YSLEER. V shed 6 bases, J shed 1 base, and the junction held 5 bases outside the gene matches. The CDR3 has 15 amino acids. CDR3 DNA: TGCGCCAGCAGTACCGGGACAGGGGTTAACTATGGCTACACCTTC. As protein: CASSTGTGVNYGYTF.

The chain carries TRBV19 and TRBJ1-6; TRBD1 is a possible D gene (5 bases). This CDR3 is built from 13 residues. V was cut by 5 bases and J by 13 bases, with 15 bases left in between. CDR1 and CDR2 (germline): LNHDA, SQIVND (reference sequence). The CDR3 loop reads CASSLPFGGPLHF. In DNA, the CDR3 is TGTGCCAGTAGTCTCCCGTTTGGGGGTCCCCTCCACTTT.

The chain couples TRBV28 to TRBJ2-3; tentative D call: TRBD2 (5 bases). Per the germline V gene, CDR1 is MDHEN and CDR2 is SYDVKM. CDR3 length: 16 amino acids. Between the trimmed V and J ends, which lost 5 bases and 7 bases, there was a span of 22 bases. CDR3 sequence (DNA): TGTGCCAGCAGTCAGAGGGCTTTCAATGCACTTCATACGCAGTATTTT. It translates to CASSQRAFNALHTQYF.